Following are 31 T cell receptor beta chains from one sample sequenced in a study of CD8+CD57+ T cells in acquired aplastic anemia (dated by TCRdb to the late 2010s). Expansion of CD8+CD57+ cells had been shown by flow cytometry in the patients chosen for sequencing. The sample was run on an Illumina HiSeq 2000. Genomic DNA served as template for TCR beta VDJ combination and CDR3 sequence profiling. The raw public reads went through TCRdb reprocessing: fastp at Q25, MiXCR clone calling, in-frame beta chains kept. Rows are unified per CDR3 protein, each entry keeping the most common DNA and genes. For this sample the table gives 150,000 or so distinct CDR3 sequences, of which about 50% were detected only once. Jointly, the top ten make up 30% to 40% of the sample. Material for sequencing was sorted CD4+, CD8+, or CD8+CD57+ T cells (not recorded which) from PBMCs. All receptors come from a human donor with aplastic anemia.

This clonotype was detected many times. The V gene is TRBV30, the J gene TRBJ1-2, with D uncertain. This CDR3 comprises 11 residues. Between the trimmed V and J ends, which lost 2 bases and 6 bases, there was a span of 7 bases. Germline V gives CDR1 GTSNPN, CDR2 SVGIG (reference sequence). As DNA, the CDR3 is TGTGCCTGGAGTTCAAGGGATGGCTACACCTTC. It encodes CAWSSRDGYTF.

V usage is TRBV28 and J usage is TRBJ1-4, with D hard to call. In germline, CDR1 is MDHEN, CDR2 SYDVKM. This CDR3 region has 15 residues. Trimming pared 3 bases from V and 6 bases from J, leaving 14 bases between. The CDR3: CASSLFGGSDEKLFF. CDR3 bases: TGTGCCAGCAGTTTGTTTGGTGGCTCGGATGAAAAACTGTTTTTT.

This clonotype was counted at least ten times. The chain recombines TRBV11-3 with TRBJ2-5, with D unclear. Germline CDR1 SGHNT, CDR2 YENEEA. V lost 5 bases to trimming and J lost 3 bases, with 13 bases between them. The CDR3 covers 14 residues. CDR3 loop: CASSISRAKETQYF. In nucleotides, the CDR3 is TGTGCCAGCAGCATTTCGCGCGCCAAAGAGACCCAGTACTTC.

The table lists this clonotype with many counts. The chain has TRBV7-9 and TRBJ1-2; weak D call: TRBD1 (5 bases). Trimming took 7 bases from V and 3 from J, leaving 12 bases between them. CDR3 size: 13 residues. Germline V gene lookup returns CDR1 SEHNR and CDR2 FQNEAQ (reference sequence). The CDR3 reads CASTYGGDYGYTF. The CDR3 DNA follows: TGTGCCAGCACCTACGGGGGGGACTATGGCTACACCTTC.

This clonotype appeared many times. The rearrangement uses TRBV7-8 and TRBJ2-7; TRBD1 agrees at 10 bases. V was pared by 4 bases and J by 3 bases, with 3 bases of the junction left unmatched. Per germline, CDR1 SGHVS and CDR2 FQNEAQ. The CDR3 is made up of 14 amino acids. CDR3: CASSWTGGHYEQYF. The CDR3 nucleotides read TGTGCCAGCAGCTGGACAGGGGGACACTACGAGCAGTACTTC.

This CDR3 reads CSSQDRGSYNEQFF. Here the CDR3 DNA reads TGCAGCAGCCAAGATCGAGGTTCCTACAATGAGCAGTTCTTC. This rearrangement joins TRBV29-1 to TRBJ2-1; the D is unclear. Trimming left V 8 bases short and J 1 base short, with 15 bases between. The germline CDR1 and CDR2 sequences are SQVTM and ANQGSEA. The length of the CDR3 is 14 residues.

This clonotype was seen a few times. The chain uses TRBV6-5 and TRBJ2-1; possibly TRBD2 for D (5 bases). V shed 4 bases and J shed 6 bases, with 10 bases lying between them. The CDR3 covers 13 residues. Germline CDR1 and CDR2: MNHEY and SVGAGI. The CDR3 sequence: CASSFRSGNEQFF. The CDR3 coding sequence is TGTGCCAGCAGTTTTCGAAGCGGCAATGAGCAGTTCTTC.

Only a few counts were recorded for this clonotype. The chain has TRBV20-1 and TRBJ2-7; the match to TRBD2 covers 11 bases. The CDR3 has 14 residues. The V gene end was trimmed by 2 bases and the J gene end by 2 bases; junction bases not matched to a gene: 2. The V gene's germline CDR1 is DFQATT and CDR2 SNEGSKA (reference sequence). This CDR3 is CSARLAGGTYEQYF. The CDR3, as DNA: TGCAGTGCTAGACTAGCGGGGGGTACCTACGAGCAGTACTTC.

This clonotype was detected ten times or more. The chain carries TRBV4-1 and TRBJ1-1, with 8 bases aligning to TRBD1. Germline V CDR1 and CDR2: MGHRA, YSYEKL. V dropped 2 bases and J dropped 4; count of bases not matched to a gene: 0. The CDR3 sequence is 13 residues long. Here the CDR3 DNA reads TGCGCCAGCAGCCAACAGGGGGCCACTGAAGCTTTCTTT. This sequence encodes CASSQQGATEAFF.

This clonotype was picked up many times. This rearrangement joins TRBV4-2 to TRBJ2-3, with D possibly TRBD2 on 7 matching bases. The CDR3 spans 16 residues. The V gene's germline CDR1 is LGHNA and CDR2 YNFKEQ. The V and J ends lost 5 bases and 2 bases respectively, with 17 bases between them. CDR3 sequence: CASSGGLAEVTDTQYF. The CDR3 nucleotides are TGTGCCAGCAGCGGGGGGCTAGCGGAGGTCACAGATACGCAGTATTTT.

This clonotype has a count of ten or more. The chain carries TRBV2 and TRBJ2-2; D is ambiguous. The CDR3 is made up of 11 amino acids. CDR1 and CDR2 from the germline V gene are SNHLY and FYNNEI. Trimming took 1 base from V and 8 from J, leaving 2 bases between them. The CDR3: CASSEGGELFF. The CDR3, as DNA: TGTGCCAGCAGTGAAGGGGGGGAGCTGTTTTTT.

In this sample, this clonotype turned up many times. CDR3 protein: CASSVEEYNEQFF. The DNA of the CDR3 is TGTGCCAGCAGCGTAGAGGAATACAATGAGCAGTTCTTC. The chain carries TRBV9 and TRBJ2-1, with unresolved D. The V end lost 0 bases, the J end lost 4 bases, and 5 bases lay between the germline ends. Germline assignment: CDR1 SGDLS and CDR2 YYNGEE. CDR3 length equals 13 residues. Drawing the rest from reference TRBV9 and TRBJ2-1, the complete variable domain is DSGVTQTPKHLITATGQRVTLRCSPRSGDLSVYWYQQSLDQGLQFLIQYYNGEERAKGNILERFSAQQFPDLHSELNLSSLELGDSALYFCASSVEEYNEQFFGPGTRLTVL.

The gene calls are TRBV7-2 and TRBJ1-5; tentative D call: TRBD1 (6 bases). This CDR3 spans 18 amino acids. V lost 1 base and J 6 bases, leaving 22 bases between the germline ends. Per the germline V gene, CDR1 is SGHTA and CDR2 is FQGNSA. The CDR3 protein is CASSLVGDAGTRTQPQHF. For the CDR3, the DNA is TGTGCCAGCAGCTTAGTTGGGGACGCCGGGACAAGGACTCAGCCCCAGCATTTT.

For the CDR3, the DNA is TGTGCCAGTAGTATAGACGAGAGGGAGACCCAGTACTTC. Translated, it gives CASSIDERETQYF. The chain has TRBV19 and TRBJ2-5; D gene ambiguous. Between the trimmed V and J ends, which lost 0 bases and 5 bases, there was a span of 7 bases. CDR1 is LNHDA and CDR2 is SQIVND in the germline V gene (reference sequence). The CDR3 sequence is 13 residues long.

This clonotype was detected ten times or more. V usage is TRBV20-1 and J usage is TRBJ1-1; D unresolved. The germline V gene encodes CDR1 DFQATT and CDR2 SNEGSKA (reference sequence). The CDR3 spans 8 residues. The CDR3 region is CRVSEAFF. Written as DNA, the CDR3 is TGCAGGGTGTCTGAAGCTTTCTTT.

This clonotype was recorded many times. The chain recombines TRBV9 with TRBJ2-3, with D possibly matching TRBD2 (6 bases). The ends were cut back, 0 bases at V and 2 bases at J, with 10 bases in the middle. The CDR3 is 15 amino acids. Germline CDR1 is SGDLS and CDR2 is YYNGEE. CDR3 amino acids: CASSVEADYTDTQYF. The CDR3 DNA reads TGTGCCAGCAGCGTAGAGGCGGACTACACAGATACGCAGTATTTT.

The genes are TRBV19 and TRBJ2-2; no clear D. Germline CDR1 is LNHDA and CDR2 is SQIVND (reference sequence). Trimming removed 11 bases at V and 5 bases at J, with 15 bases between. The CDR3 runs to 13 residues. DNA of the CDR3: TGTGCCTCTACACCTGGTTGGACCGGGGAGCTGTTTTTT. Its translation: CASTPGWTGELFF.

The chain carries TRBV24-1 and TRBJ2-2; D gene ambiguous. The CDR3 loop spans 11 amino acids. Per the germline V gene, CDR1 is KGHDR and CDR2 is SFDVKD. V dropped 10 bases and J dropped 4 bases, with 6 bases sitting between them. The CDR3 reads CATAGTGELFF. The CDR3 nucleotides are TGTGCCACAGCTGGCACCGGGGAGCTGTTTTTT.

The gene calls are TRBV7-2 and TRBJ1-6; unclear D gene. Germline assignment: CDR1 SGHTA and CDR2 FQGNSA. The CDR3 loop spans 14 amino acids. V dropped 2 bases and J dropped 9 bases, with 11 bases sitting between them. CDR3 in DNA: TGTGCCAGCAGCTTAATGTACGTCGGTTCACCCCTCCACTTT. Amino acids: CASSLMYVGSPLHF. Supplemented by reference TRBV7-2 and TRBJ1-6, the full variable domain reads GAGVSQSPSNKVTEKGKDVELRCDPISGHTALYWYRQSLGQGLEFLIYFQGNSAPDKSGLPSDRFSAERTGGSVSTLTIQRTQQEDSAVYLCASSLMYVGSPLHFGNGTRLTVT.

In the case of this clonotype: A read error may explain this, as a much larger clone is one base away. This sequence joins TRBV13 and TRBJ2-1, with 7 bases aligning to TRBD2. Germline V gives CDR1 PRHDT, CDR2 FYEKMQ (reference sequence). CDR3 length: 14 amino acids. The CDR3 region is CASTRGREYNERFF. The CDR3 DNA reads TGTGCCAGCACCCGCGGGCGGGAGTACAATGAGCGGTTCTTC.

The CDR3 loop is CASSRTGGYSPLHF. In nucleotides, the CDR3 is TGTGCCAGTAGCCGGACAGGAGGTTACTCACCCCTCCACTTT. This chain connects TRBV19 to TRBJ1-6, with 7 bases fitting TRBD1. Looked up from germline, CDR1 is LNHDA and CDR2 is SQIVND (reference sequence). The CDR3 is 14 amino acids. V dropped 6 bases and J dropped 10; count of bases not matched to a gene: 9.

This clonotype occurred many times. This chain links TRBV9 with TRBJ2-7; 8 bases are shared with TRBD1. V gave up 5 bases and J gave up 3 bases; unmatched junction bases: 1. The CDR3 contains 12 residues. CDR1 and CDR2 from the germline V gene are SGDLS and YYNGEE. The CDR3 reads CASSGQGYEQYF. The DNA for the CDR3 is TGTGCCAGCAGTGGACAGGGCTACGAGCAGTACTTC.

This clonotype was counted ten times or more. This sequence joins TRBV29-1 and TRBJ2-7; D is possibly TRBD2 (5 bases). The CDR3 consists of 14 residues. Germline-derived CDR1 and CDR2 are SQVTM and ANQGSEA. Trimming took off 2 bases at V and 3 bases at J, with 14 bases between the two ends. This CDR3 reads CSVETGFGLYEQYF. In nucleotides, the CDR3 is TGCAGCGTTGAAACGGGATTTGGGCTCTACGAGCAGTACTTC.

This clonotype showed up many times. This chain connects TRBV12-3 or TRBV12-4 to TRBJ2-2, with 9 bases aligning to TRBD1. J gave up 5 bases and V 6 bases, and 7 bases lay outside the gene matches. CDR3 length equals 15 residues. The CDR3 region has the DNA TGTGCCAGCAGGAAGACAGGGGGGAGTACCGGGGAGCTGTTTTTT. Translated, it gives CASRKTGGSTGELFF.

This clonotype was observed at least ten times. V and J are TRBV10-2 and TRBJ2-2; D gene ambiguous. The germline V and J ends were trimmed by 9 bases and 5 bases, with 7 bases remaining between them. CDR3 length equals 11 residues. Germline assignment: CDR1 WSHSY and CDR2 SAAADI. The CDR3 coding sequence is TGCGCCAGTCTTATGACCGGGGAGCTGTTTTTT. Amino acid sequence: CASLMTGELFF.

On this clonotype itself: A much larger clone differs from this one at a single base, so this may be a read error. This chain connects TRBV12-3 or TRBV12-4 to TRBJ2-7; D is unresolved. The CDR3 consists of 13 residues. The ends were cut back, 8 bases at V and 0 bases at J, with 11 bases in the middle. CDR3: CASARASSYEQYF. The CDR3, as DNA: TGTGCCAGCGCCCGGGCCAGCTCCTACGAGCAGTACTTC.

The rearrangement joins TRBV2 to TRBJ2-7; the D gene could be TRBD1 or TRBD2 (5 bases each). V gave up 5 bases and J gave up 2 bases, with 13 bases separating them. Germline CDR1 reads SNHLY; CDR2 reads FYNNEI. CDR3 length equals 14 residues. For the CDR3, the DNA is TGTGCCAGCAGTAACGGGGACGGGCCCTACGAGCAGTACTTC. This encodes CASSNGDGPYEQYF.

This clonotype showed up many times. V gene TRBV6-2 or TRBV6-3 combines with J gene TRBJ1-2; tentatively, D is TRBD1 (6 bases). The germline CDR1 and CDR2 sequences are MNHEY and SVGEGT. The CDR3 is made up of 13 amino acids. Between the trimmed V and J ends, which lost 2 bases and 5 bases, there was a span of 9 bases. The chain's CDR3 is CASSYEDSYGYTF. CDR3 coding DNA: TGTGCCAGCAGTTACGAGGACAGTTATGGCTACACCTTC.

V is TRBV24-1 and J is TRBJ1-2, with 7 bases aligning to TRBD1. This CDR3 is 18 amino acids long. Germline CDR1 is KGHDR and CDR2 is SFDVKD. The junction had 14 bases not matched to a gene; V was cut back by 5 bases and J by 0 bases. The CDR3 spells CATSGAWGQPSPNYGYTF. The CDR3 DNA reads TGTGCCACCAGTGGGGCCTGGGGACAGCCTAGTCCTAACTATGGCTACACCTTC.

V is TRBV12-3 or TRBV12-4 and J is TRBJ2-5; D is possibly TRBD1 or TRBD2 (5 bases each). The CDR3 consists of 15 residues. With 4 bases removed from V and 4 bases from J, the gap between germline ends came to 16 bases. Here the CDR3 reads CASSWGFGGSETQYF. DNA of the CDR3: TGTGCCAGCAGTTGGGGGTTCGGAGGATCAGAGACCCAGTACTTC.

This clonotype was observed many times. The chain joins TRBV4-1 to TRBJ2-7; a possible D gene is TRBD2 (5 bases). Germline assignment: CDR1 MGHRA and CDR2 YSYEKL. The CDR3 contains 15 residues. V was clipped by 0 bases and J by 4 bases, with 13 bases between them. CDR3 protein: CASSQDPGGLYEQYF. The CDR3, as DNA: TGCGCCAGCAGCCAAGATCCGGGCGGGCTATACGAGCAGTACTTC.